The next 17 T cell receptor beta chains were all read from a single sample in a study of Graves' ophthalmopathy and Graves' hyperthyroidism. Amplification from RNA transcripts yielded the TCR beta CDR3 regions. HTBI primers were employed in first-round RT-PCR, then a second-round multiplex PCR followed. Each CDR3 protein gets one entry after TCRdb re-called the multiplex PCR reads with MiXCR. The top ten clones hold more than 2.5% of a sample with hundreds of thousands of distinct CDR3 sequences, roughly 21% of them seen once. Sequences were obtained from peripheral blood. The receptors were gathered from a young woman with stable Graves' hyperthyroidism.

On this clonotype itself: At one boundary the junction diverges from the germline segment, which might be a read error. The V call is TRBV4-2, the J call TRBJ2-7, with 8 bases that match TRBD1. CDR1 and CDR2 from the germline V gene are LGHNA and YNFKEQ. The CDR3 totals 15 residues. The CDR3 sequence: CASIQDDRGTYEQYF. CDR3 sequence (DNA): TGTGCCAGCATCCAAGATGACAGGGGTACCTACGAGCAGTACTTC.

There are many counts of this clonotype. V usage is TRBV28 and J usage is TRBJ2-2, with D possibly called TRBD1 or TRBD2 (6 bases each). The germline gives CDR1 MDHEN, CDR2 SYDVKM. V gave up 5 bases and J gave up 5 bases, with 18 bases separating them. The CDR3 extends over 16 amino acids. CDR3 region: CASSPDVEGGTGELFF. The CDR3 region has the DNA TGTGCCAGCAGTCCCGATGTAGAGGGGGGAACCGGGGAGCTGTTTTTT.

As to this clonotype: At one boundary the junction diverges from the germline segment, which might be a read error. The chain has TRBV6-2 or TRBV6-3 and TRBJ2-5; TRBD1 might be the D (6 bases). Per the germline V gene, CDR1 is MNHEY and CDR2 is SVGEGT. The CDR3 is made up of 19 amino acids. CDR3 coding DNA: TGTGCCAGCATCGTATCTCCCAATATCGTGGGACATCTGCAAGAGGCCCAGTACTTC. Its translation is CASIVSPNIVGHLQEAQYF.

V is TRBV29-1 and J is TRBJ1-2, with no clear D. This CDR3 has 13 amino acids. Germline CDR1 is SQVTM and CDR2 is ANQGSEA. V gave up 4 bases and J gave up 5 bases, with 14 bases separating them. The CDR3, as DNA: TGCAGCGTTGGGGAACGTCAGAGTTATGGCTACACCTTC. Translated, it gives CSVGERQSYGYTF.

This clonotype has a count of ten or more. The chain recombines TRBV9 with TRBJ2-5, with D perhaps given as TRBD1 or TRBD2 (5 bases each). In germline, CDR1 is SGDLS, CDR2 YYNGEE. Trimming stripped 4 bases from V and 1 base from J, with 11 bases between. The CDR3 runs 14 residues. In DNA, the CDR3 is TGTGCCAGCAGCCCCGGGACCCGCCAAGAGACCCAGTACTTC. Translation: CASSPGTRQETQYF. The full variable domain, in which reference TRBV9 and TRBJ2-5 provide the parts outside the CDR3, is DSGVTQTPKHLITATGQRVTLRCSPRSGDLSVYWYQQSLDQGLQFLIQYYNGEERAKGNILERFSAQQFPDLHSELNLSSLELGDSALYFCASSPGTRQETQYFGPGTRLLVL.

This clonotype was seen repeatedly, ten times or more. The CDR3 region has the DNA TGTGCCAGCAGTGGTAGAGATGGCTACACCTTC. As protein: CASSGRDGYTF. The rearrangement joins TRBV2 to TRBJ1-2; no firm D call. Germline lookup yields CDR1 SNHLY and CDR2 FYNNEI. With 4 bases removed from V and 6 bases from J, the gap between germline ends came to 6 bases. The CDR3 consists of 11 residues. The full variable domain, with the rest looked up from reference TRBV2 and TRBJ1-2, is EPEVTQTPSHQVTQMGQEVILRCVPISNHLYFYWYRQILGQKVEFLVSFYNNEISEKSEIFDDQFSVERPDGSNFTLKIRSTKLEDSAMYFCASSGRDGYTFGSGTRLTVV.

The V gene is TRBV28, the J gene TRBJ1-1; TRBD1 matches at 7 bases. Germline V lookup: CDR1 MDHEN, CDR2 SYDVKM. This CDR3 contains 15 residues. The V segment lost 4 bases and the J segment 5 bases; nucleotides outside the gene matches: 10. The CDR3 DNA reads TGTGCCAGCAGTTCCCCCGCAGGGGGGAGGACTGAAGCTTTCTTT. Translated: CASSSPAGGRTEAFF. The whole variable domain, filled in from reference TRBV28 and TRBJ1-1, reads DVKVTQSSRYLVKRTGEKVFLECVQDMDHENMFWYRQDPGLGLRLIYFSYDVKMKEKGDIPEGYSVSREKKERFSLILESASTNQTSMYLCASSSPAGGRTEAFFGQGTRLTVV.

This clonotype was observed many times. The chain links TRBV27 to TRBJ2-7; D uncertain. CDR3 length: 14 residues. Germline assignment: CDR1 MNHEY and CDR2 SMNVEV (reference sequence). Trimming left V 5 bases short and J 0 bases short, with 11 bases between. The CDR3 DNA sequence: TGTGCCAGCAGTATTGGCATGAGCTCCTACGAGCAGTACTTC. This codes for CASSIGMSSYEQYF.

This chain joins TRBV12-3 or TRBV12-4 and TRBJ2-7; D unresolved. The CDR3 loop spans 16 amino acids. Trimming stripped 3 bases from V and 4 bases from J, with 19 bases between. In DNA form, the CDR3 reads TGTGCCAGCAGTTTTACCGGCAGCGCGAGGCCATACGAGCAGTACTTC. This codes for CASSFTGSARPYEQYF.

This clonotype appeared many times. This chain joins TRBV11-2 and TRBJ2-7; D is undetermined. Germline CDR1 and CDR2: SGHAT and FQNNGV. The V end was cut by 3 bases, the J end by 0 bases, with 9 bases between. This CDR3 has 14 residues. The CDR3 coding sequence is TGTGCCAGCAGCTTCCGCGCGGCCTCCTACGAGCAGTACTTC. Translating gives CASSFRAASYEQYF.

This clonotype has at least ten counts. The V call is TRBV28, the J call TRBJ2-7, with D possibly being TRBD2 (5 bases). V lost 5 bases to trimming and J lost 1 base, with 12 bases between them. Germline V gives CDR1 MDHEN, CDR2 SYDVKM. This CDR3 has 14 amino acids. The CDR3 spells CASSSTRGSYEQYF. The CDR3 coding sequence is TGTGCCAGCAGTAGCACCCGGGGTTCCTACGAGCAGTACTTC.

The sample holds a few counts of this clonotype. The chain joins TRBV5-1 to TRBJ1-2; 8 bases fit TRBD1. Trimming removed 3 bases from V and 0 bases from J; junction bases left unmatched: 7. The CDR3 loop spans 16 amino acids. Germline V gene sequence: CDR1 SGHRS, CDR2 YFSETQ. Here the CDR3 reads CASSYGTGRTNYGYTF. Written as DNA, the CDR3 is TGCGCCAGCAGCTACGGGACAGGCAGAACTAACTATGGCTACACCTTC.

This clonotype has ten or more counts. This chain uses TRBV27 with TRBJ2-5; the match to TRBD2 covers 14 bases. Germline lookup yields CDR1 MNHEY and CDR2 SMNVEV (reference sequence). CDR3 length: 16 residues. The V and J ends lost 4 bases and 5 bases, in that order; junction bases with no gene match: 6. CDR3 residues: CASSYTGTSGSETQYF. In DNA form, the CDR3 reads TGTGCCAGCAGTTACACCGGGACTAGCGGGAGTGAGACCCAGTACTTC.

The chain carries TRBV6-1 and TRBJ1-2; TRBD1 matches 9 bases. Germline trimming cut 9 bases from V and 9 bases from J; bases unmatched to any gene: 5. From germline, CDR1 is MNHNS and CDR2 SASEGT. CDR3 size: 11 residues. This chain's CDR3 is CASQGQGRYTF. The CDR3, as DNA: TGTGCCAGTCAGGGACAGGGCCGCTACACCTTC.

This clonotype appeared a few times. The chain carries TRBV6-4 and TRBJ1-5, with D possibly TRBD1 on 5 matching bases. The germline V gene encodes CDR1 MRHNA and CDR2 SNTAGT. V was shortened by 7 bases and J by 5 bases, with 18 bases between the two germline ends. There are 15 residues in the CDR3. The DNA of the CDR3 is TGTGCCAGCACCGGACAAGTCGGGGACTATCAGCCCCAGCATTTT. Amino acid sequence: CASTGQVGDYQPQHF.

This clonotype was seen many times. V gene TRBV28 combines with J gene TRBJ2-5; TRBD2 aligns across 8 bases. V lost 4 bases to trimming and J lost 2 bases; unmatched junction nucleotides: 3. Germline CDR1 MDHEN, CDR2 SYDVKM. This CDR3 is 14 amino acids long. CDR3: CASSSGGKQETQYF. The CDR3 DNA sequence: TGTGCCAGCAGTTCGGGAGGGAAACAAGAGACCCAGTACTTC.

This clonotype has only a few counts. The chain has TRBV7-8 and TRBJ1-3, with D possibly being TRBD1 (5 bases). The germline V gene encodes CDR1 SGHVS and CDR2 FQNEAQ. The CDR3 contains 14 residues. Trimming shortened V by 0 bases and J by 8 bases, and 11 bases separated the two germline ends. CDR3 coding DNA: TGTGCCAGCAGCTTAGCGGCAGGGTTACACACCATATATTTT. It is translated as CASSLAAGLHTIYF.